The rows below give T cell receptor beta chains drawn from one sample of a study of T cell responses to AZD1222 COVID-19 vaccine. Only in-frame clones appear in the TCRdb table, and some are missing; sequencing was by immunoSEQ multiplex PCR. The table lists 100,000 or so clones, approximately 89% of them singletons. Source: peripheral blood, taken 28 days after the second AZD1222 dose. These receptors came from an adult who received the AZD1222 COVID-19 vaccine. The CDR3 runs from the conserved cysteine through the conserved F or W. The D gene is left open where the match is weak. Only some rows state a clone size, as once, few, many or a class for expanded clones.

TRBJ1-2 . TRBV11-3 . TGTGCCAGCAGCCCCGCAACAGTCTATGGCTACACCTTC CASSPATVYGYTF
TRBJ2-1 . TRBV7-8 few TGTGCCAGCAGCCGCGACCCCAATGAGCAGTTCTTC CASSRDPNEQFF
TRBJ1-2 TRBD1 TRBV19 . TGTGCCAGTAGTATCGACAGGGATGGCTACACCTTC CASSIDRDGYTF
TRBJ1-4 . TRBV15 . TGTGCCACCAGCAGAGATGGTCAGGGTAATGAAAAACTGTTTTTT CATSRDGQGNEKLFF
TRBJ2-2 TRBD1 TRBV28 . TGTGCCAGCAGGGACAGGGGCGATTCGAACACCGGGGAGCTGTTTTTT CASRDRGDSNTGELFF
TRBJ2-1 . TRBV12-5 . TGTGCTAGTGGTTTGTTGACTCGCCCTGAGCAGTTCTTC CASGLLTRPEQFF
TRBJ1-1 . TRBV3-1/TRBV3-2 once TGTGCCAGCAGCCGATACCCAGAGAACACTGAAGCTTTCTTT CASSRYPENTEAFF
TRBJ2-2 TRBD2 TRBV30 . TGTGCCTGGACACCCACGGGCGGGGGATACACCGGGGAGCTGTTTTTT CAWTPTGGGYTGELFF
TRBJ1-6 TRBD1 TRBV7-3 . TGTGCCAGCAGCTTAAGCCAGGGGGTTAATTCACCCCTCCACTTT CASSLSQGVNSPLHF
TRBJ2-5 TRBD1 TRBV19 . TGTGCCAGTAGTACCGACAGGGCAGGGACCCAGTACTTC CASSTDRAGTQYF
TRBJ1-2 . TRBV6-1 . TGTGCCAGCAGTGAAATGGGCCGAGCTAACTATGGCTACACCTTC CASSEMGRANYGYTF
TRBJ1-2 . TRBV2 . TGTGCCAGCAGTGAAGCGGGCGGGGGGTTAGCTAACTATGGCTACACCTTC CASSEAGGGLANYGYTF
TRBJ2-5 TRBD2 TRBV10-3 . TGTGCCATCAGTGGAGCTAGCGGGGTAAAAGAGACCCAGTACTTC CAISGASGVKETQYF
TRBJ2-7 . TRBV20-1 . TGCAGTGCTCCCGACAGCTACGAGCAGTACTTC CSAPDSYEQYF
TRBJ1-2 TRBD1 TRBV6-5 few TGTGCCAGCACCCCAACGGGACAGATCTATGGCTACACCTTC CASTPTGQIYGYTF
TRBJ2-7 . TRBV7-2 . TGTGCCAGCAGCTTAGATGGGGGGGCGATAACCGAGCAGTACTTC CASSLDGGAITEQYF
TRBJ2-2 TRBD2 TRBV2 . TGTGCCAGCAGTGATCCCAGACTAGCGGGTAACACCGGGGAGCTGTTTTTT CASSDPRLAGNTGELFF
TRBJ1-2 . TRBV6-1 . TGTGCCAGCAGTGAATCTAGACAGGACTATGGCTACACCTTC CASSESRQDYGYTF
TRBJ2-1 TRBD2 TRBV18 . TGTGCCAGCTCCCTTTACCGCGGGGGGGCATTCGATGAGCAGTTCTTC CASSLYRGGAFDEQFF
TRBJ2-7 . TRBV14 . TGTGCCAGCAGCCCGGGACTCCCCTACGAGCAGTACTTC CASSPGLPYEQYF
TRBJ1-1 . TRBV5-5 . TGTGCCAGCAGCTTATACAGAATGAACACTGAAGCTTTCTTT CASSLYRMNTEAFF
TRBJ2-1 TRBD1 TRBV7-9 . TGTGCCAGCAGCTCCGGGACAGGGAGCGATGAGCAGTTCTTC CASSSGTGSDEQFF
TRBJ2-5 TRBD1 TRBV5-1 . TGCGCCAGCAGCTTGGAACAGGGGTTAGAAGAGACCCAGTACTTC CASSLEQGLEETQYF
TRBJ1-1 . TRBV5-4 . TGTGCCAGCAGCCCATGGGGGTGGGACACTGAAGCTTTCTTT CASSPWGWDTEAFF
TRBJ1-2 . TRBV5-1 few TGCGCCAGCAGCTTGCAAGGAGACGGCTACACCTTC CASSLQGDGYTF
TRBJ1-4 . TRBV7-9 . TGTGCCAGCAGCTTAGCAGTTCCGGGTAATGAAAAACTGTTTTTT CASSLAVPGNEKLFF
TRBJ1-2 . TRBV7-2 once TGTGCCAGCAGCTTAGACAGGGAGACCGACTATGGCTACACCTTC CASSLDRETDYGYTF
TRBJ1-6 . TRBV5-5 . TGTGCCAGCAGCTCCAAATATGAAGCACCCCTCCACTTT CASSSKYEAPLHF
TRBJ1-1 TRBD1 TRBV7-9 once TGTGCCAGCAGCCGAAGGACAGGGGGCATGAACACTGAAGCTTTCTTT CASSRRTGGMNTEAFF
TRBJ1-1 . TRBV10-2 . TGCGCCAGCAGTGAGAACAGGGTCAGTACTGAAGCTTTCTTT CASSENRVSTEAFF
TRBJ1-6 . TRBV28 . TGTGCCAGCAGTTTAAGGGGAGAGTCACCCCTCCACTTT CASSLRGESPLHF
TRBJ1-1 . TRBV19 . TGTGCCAGTAGTATAGGCAACACTGAAGCTTTCTTT CASSIGNTEAFF
TRBJ2-1 TRBD2 TRBV5-1 . TGCGCCAGCAGCCCCGGGACTAGCGGGGGGGTCCCCGGGCAGTTCTTC CASSPGTSGGVPGQFF
TRBJ2-2 . TRBV5-1 . TGCGCCAGCAGCTTGGATGCGACCACGACCGGGGAGCTGTTTTTT CASSLDATTTGELFF
TRBJ1-6 TRBD1 TRBV7-9 . TGTGCCAGCAGCTTAATTACAGGGGTGTCACCCCTCCACTTT CASSLITGVSPLHF
TRBJ1-1 . TRBV5-1 . TGCGCCAGCAGCTTGGGGGATCGTGCTGAAGCTTTCTTT CASSLGDRAEAFF
TRBJ2-3 . TRBV14 . TGTGCCAGCAGCCAACCGAAGACCTCCGGGCGGGGGCAGTCAGATACGCAGTATTTT CASSQPKTSGRGQSDTQYF
TRBJ2-1 . TRBV9 . TGTGCCAGCAGCGTAGTTGGGGGTCTCTACAATGAGCAGTTCTTC CASSVVGGLYNEQFF
TRBJ2-5 TRBD1 TRBV7-8 . TGTGCCAGCAGCCTCCCTCACGGGACAGGGAGGGAGACCCAGTACTTC CASSLPHGTGRETQYF
TRBJ1-5 . TRBV28 . TGTGCCAGCAGACCGCAGGGGAGAGACAATCAGCCCCAGCATTTT CASRPQGRDNQPQHF
TRBJ2-3 . TRBV19 . TGTGCCAGCCACATGGAGGGGTTGGCGGCAGATACGCAGTATTTT CASHMEGLAADTQYF
TRBJ2-1 TRBD1 TRBV7-9 . TGTGCCAGCAGCTCGACATGGACAGGGGCTTTTATAAATGAGCAGTTCTTC CASSSTWTGAFINEQFF
TRBJ1-1 TRBD1 TRBV29-1 . TGCAGCGTTGAAGATCGATGGGGACAGAGCCTTTACACTGAAGCTTTCTTT CSVEDRWGQSLYTEAFF
TRBJ2-3 TRBD1 TRBV11-3 . TGTGCCAGCAGCTTAAGGGGGCTCACAGATACGCAGTATTTT CASSLRGLTDTQYF
TRBJ1-1 . TRBV7-2 . TGTGCCAGCAGCTTAAAGGGGATTAACATTGAAGCTTTCTTT CASSLKGINIEAFF
TRBJ1-3 TRBD1 TRBV18 . TGTGCCAGCTCACAGGACAGGGGATTCACTGGAAACACCATATATTTT CASSQDRGFTGNTIYF
TRBJ1-2 . TRBV10-3 . TGTGCCATCACCGGGGGGGAAAGAGGCTATGGCTACACCTTC CAITGGERGYGYTF
TRBJ2-7 . TRBV4-1 . TGCGCCAGCAGCCAAGATTCCAGAGATCGCACCTACGAGCAGTACTTC CASSQDSRDRTYEQYF
TRBJ1-5 TRBD1 TRBV6-2/TRBV6-3 . TGTGCCAGCAGTTACGACCGGGCCCAGGGGGCAGGTCAGCCCCAGCATTTT CASSYDRAQGAGQPQHF
TRBJ1-1 . TRBV7-3 . TGTGCCAGCAGCTCGGGACGGTGGGCCTACACTGAAGCTTTCTTT CASSSGRWAYTEAFF
TRBJ1-2 . TRBV27 . TGTGCCAGCAGTTTAGGTTTCGGGAACTATGGCTACACCTTC CASSLGFGNYGYTF
TRBJ2-3 . TRBV2 . TGTGCCAGCAGTGAAGCCATCGGCACAGATACGCAGTATTTT CASSEAIGTDTQYF
TRBJ1-3 TRBD1 TRBV12-5 few TGTGCTAGTGGTCATACCTGGGACAGGCCTAGCTCTGGAAACACCATATATTTT CASGHTWDRPSSGNTIYF
TRBJ2-5 . TRBV7-8 . TGTGCCAGCAGCAGAGAATGGGAGACCCAGTACTTC CASSREWETQYF